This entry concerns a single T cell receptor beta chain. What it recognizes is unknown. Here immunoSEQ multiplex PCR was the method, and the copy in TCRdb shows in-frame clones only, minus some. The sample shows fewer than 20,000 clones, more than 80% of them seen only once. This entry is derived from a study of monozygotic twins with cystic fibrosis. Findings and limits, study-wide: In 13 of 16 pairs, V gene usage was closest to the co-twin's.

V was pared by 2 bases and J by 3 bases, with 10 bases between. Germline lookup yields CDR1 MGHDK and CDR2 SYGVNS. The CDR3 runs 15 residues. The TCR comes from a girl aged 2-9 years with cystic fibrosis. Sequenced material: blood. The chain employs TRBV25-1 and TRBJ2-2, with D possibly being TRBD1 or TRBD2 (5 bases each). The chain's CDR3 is CASSEGGRDTGELFF. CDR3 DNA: TGTGCCAGCAGTGAAGGAGGCAGGGACACCGGGGAGCTGTTTTTT.